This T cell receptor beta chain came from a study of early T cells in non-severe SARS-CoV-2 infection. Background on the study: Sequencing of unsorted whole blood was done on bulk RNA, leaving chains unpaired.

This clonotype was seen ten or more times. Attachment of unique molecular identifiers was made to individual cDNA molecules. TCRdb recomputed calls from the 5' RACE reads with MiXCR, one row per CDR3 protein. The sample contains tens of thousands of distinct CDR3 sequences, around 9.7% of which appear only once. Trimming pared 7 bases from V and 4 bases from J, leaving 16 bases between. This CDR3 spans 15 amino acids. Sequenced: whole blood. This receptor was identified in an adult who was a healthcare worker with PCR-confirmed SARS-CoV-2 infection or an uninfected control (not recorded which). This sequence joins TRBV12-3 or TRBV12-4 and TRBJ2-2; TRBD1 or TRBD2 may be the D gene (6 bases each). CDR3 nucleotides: TGTGCCAGCACACCTCCTAGGGGGGTCACCGGGGAGCTGTTTTTT. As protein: CASTPPRGVTGELFF.